The present entry profiles one TCR beta chain with its context. This sample was taken from a study of OX40 agonist ivuxolimab in advanced cancers. Study in general: Subjects had a mean age of roughly 60 years, with a range of 23 to 79; approximately 83% were male.

The study sampled blood at baseline, cycle 4 day 1, and cycle 7 day 1. The table came from immunoSEQ multiplex PCR; TCRdb's copy has only in-frame clones and leaves some out. This sample has under 100,000 clones, with roughly 92% found just once. The starting material was CD4+ or CD8+ T cells sorted from blood, obtained in a trial of the OX40 agonist ivuxolimab. The sequence derives from an adult with an advanced solid tumor such as melanoma, head and neck, liver or kidney cancer.

This CDR3 is CASSPGAMNTEAFF. The CDR3 nucleotides are TGTGCCAGCAGTCCAGGGGCCATGAACACTGAAGCTTTCTTT. This rearrangement joins TRBV6-5 to TRBJ1-1, with a tentative D call TRBD1 (6 bases). Trimming cost V 5 bases and J 0 bases, with 10 bases left between them. The CDR3 spans 14 residues. Germline assignment: CDR1 MNHEY and CDR2 SVGAGI.